This T cell receptor (beta chain) was sequenced in a study of blood T cell repertoires in COVID-19. The germline gives CDR1 SGHRS, CDR2 YFSETQ. The V segment lost 5 bases and the J segment 1 base; nucleotides outside the gene matches: 9. CDR3 length: 16 residues. Profiling relied on immunoSEQ multiplex PCR, and the TCRdb table lists in-frame clones only, not all of them. The data hold under 140,000 clones, with around 89% observed a single time. Sequenced material: peripheral blood. The V gene is TRBV5-1, the J gene TRBJ1-1, with 9 bases identical to TRBD1. This sequence was found in a woman aged 50 to 60 with acute or convalescent COVID-19. CDR3 coding DNA: TGCGCCAGCAGGGGACAGGGTAGGTTCGGGAACACTGAAGCTTTCTTT. Protein product: CASRGQGRFGNTEAFF.